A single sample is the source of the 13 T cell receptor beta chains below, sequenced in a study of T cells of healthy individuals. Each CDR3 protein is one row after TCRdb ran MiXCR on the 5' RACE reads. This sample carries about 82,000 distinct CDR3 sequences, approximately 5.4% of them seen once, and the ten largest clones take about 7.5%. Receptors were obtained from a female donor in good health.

CDR3 DNA sequence: TGTGCCAGCAGCCAAGAGTCTAGCGGGTACACAGATACGCAGTATTTT. It translates to CASSQESSGYTDTQYF. J is TRBJ2-3 and V is TRBV4-2; TRBD2 agrees at 8 bases. The germline CDR1 and CDR2 sequences are LGHNA and YNFKEQ. V shed 0 bases and J 2 bases; nucleotides not matched to a gene: 4. The CDR3 covers 16 residues.

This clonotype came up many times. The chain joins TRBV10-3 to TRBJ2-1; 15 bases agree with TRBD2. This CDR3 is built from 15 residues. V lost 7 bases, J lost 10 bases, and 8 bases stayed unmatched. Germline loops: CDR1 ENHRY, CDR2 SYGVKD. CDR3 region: CAITTGLAGGMEQFF. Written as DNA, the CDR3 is TGTGCCATCACTACAGGACTAGCGGGGGGGATGGAGCAGTTCTTC.

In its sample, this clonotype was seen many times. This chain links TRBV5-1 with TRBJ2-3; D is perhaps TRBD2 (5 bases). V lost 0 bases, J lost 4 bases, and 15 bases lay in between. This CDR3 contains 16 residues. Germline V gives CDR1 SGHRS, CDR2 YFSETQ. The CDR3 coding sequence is TGCGCCAGCAGCTTGGCCGGGGTACCCTACGCAGATACGCAGTATTTT. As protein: CASSLAGVPYADTQYF. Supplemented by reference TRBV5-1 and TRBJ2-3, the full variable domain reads KAGVTQTPRYLIKTRGQQVTLSCSPISGHRSVSWYQQTPGQGLQFLFEYFSETQRNKGNFPGRFSGRQFSNSRSEMNVSTLELGDSALYLCASSLAGVPYADTQYFGPGTRLTVL.

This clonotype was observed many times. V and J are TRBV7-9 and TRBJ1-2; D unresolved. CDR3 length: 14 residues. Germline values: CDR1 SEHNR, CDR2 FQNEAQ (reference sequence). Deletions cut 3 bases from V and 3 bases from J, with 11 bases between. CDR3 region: CASSFVSRDYGYTF. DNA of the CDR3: TGTGCCAGCAGCTTTGTCTCGAGGGACTATGGCTACACCTTC.

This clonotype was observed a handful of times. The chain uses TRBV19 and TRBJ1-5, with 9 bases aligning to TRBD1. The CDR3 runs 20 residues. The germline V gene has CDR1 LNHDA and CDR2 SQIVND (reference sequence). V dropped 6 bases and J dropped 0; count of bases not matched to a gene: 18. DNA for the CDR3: TGTGCCAGTAGCGCGGAGGGGGGACAGGGAAGAACTAGTAGCAATCAGCCCCAGCATTTT. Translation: CASSAEGGQGRTSSNQPQHF.

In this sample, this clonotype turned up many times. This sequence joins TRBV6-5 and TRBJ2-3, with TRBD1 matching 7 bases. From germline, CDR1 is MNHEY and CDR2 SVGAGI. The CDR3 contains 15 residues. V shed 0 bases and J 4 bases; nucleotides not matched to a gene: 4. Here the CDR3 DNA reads TGTGCCAGCAGTTACTCAGGGACAGCAGCAGATACGCAGTATTTT. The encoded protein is CASSYSGTAADTQYF.

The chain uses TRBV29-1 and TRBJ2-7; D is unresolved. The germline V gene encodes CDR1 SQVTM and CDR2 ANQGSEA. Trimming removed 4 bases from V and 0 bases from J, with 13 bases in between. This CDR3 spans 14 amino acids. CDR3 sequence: CSVVAALNSYEQYF. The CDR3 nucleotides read TGCAGCGTTGTAGCTGCTCTTAACTCCTACGAGCAGTACTTC.

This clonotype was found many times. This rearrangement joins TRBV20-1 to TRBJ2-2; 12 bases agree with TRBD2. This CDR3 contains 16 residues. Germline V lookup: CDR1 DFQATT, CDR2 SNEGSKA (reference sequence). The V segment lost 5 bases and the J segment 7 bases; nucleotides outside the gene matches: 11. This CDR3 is CSAAKRLAGVFGELFF. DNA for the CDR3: TGCAGTGCTGCCAAAAGACTAGCGGGAGTATTCGGGGAGCTGTTTTTT.

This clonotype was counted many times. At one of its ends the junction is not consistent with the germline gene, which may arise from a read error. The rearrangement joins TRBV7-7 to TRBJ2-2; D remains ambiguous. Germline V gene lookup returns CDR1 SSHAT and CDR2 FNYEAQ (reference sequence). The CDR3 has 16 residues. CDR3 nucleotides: TGTGCTAGCAGCTCGGGCCGGCTCCTTAACACCGGGGAGCTGTTTTTT. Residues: CASSSGRLLNTGELFF. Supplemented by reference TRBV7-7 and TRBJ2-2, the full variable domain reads GAGVSQSPRYKVTKRGQDVTLRCDPISSHATLYWYQQALGQGPEFLTYFNYEAQPDKSGLPSDRFSAERPEGSISTLTIQRTEQRDSAMYRCASSSGRLLNTGELFFGEGSRLTVL.

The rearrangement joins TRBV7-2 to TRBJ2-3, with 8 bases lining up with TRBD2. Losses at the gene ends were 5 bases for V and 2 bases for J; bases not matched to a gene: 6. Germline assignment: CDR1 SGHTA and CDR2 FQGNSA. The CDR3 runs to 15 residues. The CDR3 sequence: CASSPRLAPTDTQYF. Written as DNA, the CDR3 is TGTGCCAGCAGCCCCAGACTAGCGCCCACAGATACGCAGTATTTT.

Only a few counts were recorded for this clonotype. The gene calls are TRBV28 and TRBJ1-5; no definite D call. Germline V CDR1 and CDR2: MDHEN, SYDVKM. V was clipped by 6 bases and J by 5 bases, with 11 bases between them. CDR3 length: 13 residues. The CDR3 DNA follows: TGTGCCAGCAGCCGATTGACCGATCAGCCCCAGCATTTT. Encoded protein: CASSRLTDQPQHF.

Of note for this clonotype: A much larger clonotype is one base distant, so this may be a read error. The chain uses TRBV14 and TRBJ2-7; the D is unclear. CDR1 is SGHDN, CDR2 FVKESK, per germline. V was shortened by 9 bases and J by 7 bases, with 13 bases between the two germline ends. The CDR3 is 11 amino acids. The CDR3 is CASGPYVEQYF. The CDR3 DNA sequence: TGTGCCAGTGGGCCGTACGTGGAGCAGTACTTC.

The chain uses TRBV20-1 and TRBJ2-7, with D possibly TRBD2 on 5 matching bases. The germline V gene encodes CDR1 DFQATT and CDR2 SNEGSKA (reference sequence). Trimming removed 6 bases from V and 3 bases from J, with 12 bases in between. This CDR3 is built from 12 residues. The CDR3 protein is CSAERERYEQYF. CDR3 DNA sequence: TGCAGTGCCGAGAGGGAGCGCTACGAGCAGTACTTC.